The 14 T cell receptor beta chains in this list originate from one sample, sequenced in a study of blood T cell repertoires in COVID-19. Clones were sequenced by immunoSEQ multiplex PCR, and TCRdb holds only the in-frame ones, with some missing. Among roughly 290,000 clones listed, roughly 86% were seen once. Sequenced input: peripheral blood. These TCRs come from a woman aged 30 to 39 who had recovered from COVID-19.

This clone came up once. This chain connects TRBV30 to TRBJ2-5; TRBD2 matches 11 bases. J gave up 5 bases and V 5 bases, and 7 bases lay outside the gene matches. The CDR3 contains 14 residues. The germline gives CDR1 GTSNPN, CDR2 SVGIG (reference sequence). The CDR3, as DNA: TGTGCCTGGGTAGCGGGGGGGCCGGGGGAGACCCAGTACTTC. The encoded protein is CAWVAGGPGETQYF.

V gene TRBV5-1 combines with J gene TRBJ1-2; 10 bases map to TRBD1. The germline V gene has CDR1 SGHRS and CDR2 YFSETQ. There are 14 residues in the CDR3. The V gene end was trimmed by 2 bases and the J gene end by 7 bases; junction bases not matched to a gene: 5. The CDR3 DNA follows: TGCGCCAGCAGCTTCGGACAGGGGGTTGCTGGCTACACCTTC. Its protein product is CASSFGQGVAGYTF.

This clone was seen ten or more times. The chain links TRBV10-1 to TRBJ2-2; 7 nucleotides match TRBD1. The V segment lost 10 bases and the J segment 3 bases; nucleotides outside the gene matches: 8. Per germline, CDR1 WNHNN and CDR2 SYGVQD (reference sequence). The CDR3 spans 14 residues. CDR3 residues: CATQTGSDTGELFF. The CDR3 DNA sequence: TGCGCCACGCAGACAGGGTCGGACACCGGGGAGCTGTTTTTT.

The rearrangement joins TRBV29-1 to TRBJ2-1; 7 bases match TRBD2. CDR1 SQVTM and CDR2 ANQGSEA come from the germline V gene. This CDR3 is 16 amino acids long. V gave up 1 base and J gave up 1 base; unmatched junction bases: 7. CDR3 protein: CSVEVGREGSYNEQFF. CDR3 nucleotides: TGCAGCGTTGAAGTGGGGAGGGAGGGATCCTACAATGAGCAGTTCTTC.

The chain combines TRBV7-2 with TRBJ2-3, with 11 bases matching TRBD2. CDR1 and CDR2 from the germline V gene are SGHTA and FQGNSA. The length of the CDR3 is 16 residues. V gave up 2 bases and J gave up 2 bases; unmatched junction bases: 3. Here the CDR3 reads CASSLLAGGSTDTQYF. Here the CDR3 DNA reads TGTGCCAGCAGCTTACTAGCGGGGGGTTCCACAGATACGCAGTATTTT.

The chain links TRBV7-8 to TRBJ1-1, with TRBD1 matching over 7 bases. CDR1 is SGHVS and CDR2 is FQNEAQ in the germline V gene. The CDR3 length is 15 residues. V trimming: 5 bases; J trimming: 0 bases; junction bases outside the gene matches: 6. The CDR3 region has the DNA TGTGCCAGCAGCCCGTGGACAGGTATGAACACTGAAGCTTTCTTT. Encoded protein: CASSPWTGMNTEAFF.

The genes are TRBV14 and TRBJ2-7, with D possibly being TRBD1 (6 bases). The CDR3 consists of 14 residues. Germline assignment: CDR1 SGHDN and CDR2 FVKESK. Trimming removed 3 bases from V and 1 base from J, with 10 bases in between. In DNA, the CDR3 is TGTGCCAGCAGCCAGGACAGTTATTCCTACGAGCAGTACTTC. The encoded protein is CASSQDSYSYEQYF.

J is TRBJ1-1 and V is TRBV4-1; D remains unclear. The CDR3 is 15 residues long. Germline CDR1 and CDR2: MGHRA and YSYEKL. The V and J ends lost 0 bases and 0 bases respectively, with 8 bases between them. CDR3 in amino acids: CASSQEIAMNTEAFF. The DNA of the CDR3 is TGCGCCAGCAGCCAAGAGATAGCCATGAACACTGAAGCTTTCTTT.

The chain recombines TRBV18 with TRBJ2-7; D gene uncertain. The V gene lost 2 bases and the J gene lost 3 bases, with 8 bases spanning the gap. CDR1 and CDR2 (germline): KGHSH, LQKENI. CDR3 size: 13 residues. CDR3 amino acids: CASSPGPDYEQYF. In DNA form, the CDR3 reads TGTGCCAGCTCACCAGGGCCAGACTACGAGCAGTACTTC.

This chain uses TRBV7-3 with TRBJ2-1, with TRBD1 matching 8 bases. This CDR3 has 13 residues. CDR1 and CDR2 from the germline V gene are SGHTA and FQGTGA. The V segment lost 6 bases and the J segment 8 bases; nucleotides outside the gene matches: 6. The CDR3 DNA reads TGTGCCAGCAGTCAGGGGGCGTGGGATGAGCAGTTCTTC. Translated: CASSQGAWDEQFF.

The DNA of the CDR3 is TGTGCCAGCAGCCTAGGGACAGGGTACACAGATACGCAGTATTTT. As protein: CASSLGTGYTDTQYF. V is TRBV7-3 and J is TRBJ2-3; 9 nucleotides match TRBD1. This CDR3 comprises 15 residues. With V trimmed by 5 bases and J by 2 bases, 5 bases remained unmatched. The germline V gene encodes CDR1 SGHTA and CDR2 FQGTGA.

The V gene is TRBV5-1, the J gene TRBJ2-5, with 9 bases matching TRBD2. Germline assignment: CDR1 SGHRS and CDR2 YFSETQ. Trimming removed 2 bases from V and 4 bases from J; junction bases left unmatched: 6. There are 15 residues in the CDR3. CDR3: CASSFGGGGLETQYF. CDR3 DNA: TGCGCCAGCAGCTTTGGCGGGGGGGGCCTAGAGACCCAGTACTTC.

The gene calls are TRBV29-1 and TRBJ1-4, with D uncertain. Trimming stripped 6 bases from V and 0 bases from J, with 11 bases between. Germline loops: CDR1 SQVTM, CDR2 ANQGSEA. This CDR3 region has 14 residues. This CDR3 is CSVRHGTTNEKLFF. The CDR3 nucleotides read TGCAGCGTCCGACACGGCACAACTAATGAAAAACTGTTTTTT.

The CDR3 sequence: CASSPGKFVFF. The CDR3 nucleotides are TGCGCCAGCAGCCCCGGGAAGTTTGTTTTCTTT. This chain links TRBV10-2 with TRBJ1-1; the D is unclear. CDR1 WSHSY and CDR2 SAAADI come from the germline V gene. Between the trimmed V and J ends, which lost 6 bases and 13 bases, there was a span of 15 bases. The CDR3 runs 11 residues.